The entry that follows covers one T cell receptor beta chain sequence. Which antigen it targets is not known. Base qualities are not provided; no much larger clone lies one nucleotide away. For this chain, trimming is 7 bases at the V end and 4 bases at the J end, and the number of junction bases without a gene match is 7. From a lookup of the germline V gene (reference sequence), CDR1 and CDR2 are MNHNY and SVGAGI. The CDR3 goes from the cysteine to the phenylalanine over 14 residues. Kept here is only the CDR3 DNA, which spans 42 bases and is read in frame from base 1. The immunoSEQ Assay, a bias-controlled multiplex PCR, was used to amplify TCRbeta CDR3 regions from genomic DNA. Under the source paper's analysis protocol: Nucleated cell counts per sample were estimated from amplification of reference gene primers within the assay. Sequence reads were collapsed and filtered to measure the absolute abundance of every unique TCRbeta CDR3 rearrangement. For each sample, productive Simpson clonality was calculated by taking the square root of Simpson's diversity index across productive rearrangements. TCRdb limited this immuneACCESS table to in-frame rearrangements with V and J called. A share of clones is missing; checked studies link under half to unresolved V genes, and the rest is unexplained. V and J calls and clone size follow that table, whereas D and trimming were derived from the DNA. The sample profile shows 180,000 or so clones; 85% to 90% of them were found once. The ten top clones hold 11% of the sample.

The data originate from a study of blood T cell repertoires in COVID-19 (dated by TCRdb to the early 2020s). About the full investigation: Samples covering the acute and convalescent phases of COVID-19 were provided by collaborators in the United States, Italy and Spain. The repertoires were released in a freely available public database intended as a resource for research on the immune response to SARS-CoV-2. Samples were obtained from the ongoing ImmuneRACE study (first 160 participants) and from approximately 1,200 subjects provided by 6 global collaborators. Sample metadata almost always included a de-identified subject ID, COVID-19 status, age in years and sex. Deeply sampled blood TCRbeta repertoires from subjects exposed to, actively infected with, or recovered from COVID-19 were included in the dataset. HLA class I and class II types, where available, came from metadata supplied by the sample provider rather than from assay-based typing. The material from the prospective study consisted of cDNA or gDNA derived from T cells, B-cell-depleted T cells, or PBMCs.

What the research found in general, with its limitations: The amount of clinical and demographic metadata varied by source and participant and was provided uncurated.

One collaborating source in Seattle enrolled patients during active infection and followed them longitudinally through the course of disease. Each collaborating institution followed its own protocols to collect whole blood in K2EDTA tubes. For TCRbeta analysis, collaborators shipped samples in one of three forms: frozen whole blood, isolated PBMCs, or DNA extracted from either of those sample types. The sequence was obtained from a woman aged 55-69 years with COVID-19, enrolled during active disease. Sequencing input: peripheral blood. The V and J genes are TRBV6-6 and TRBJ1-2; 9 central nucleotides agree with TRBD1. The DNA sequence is TGTGCCAGCAACGTCGACAGGGGGGGCTATGGCTACACCTTC. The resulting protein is CASNVDRGGYGYTF.